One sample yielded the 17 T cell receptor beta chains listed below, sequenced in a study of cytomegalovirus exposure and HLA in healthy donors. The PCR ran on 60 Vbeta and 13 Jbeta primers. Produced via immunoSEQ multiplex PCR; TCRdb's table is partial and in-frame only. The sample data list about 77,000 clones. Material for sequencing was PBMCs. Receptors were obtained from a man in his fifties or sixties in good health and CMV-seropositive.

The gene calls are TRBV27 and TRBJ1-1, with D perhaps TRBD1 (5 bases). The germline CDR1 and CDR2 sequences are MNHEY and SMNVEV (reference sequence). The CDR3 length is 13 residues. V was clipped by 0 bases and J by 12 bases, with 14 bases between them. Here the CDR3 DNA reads TGTGCCAGCAGTTTATCGTCCCAGGGTATAACTTTCTTT. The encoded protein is CASSLSSQGITFF.

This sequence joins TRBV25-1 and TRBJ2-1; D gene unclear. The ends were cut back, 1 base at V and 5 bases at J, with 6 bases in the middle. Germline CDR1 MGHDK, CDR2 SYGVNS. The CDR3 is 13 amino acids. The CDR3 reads CASSEFIDNEQFF. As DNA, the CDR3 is TGTGCCAGCAGTGAATTTATTGACAATGAGCAGTTCTTC.

CDR3 sequence (DNA): TGTGCCATCAGTGACCCGAGCAGGGTCAACGAGCAGTACTTC. Amino acid sequence: CAISDPSRVNEQYF. The V gene is TRBV10-3, the J gene TRBJ2-7; D is perhaps TRBD1 (5 bases). This CDR3 is built from 14 residues. The V and J ends lost 3 bases and 5 bases respectively, with 14 bases between them. Germline CDR1 and CDR2: ENHRY and SYGVKD.

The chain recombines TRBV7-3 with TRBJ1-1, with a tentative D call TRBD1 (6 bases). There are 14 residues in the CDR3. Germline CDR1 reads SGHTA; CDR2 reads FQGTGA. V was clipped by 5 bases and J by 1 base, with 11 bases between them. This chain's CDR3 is CASSPLGGNTEAFF. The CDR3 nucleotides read TGTGCCAGCAGCCCCCTAGGGGGGAACACTGAAGCTTTCTTT.

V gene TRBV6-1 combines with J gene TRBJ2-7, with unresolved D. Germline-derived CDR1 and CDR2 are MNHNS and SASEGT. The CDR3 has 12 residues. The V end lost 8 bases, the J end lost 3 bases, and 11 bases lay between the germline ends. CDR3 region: CASSEVGYEQYV. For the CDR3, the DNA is TGTGCCAGCTCAGAGGTCGGCTACGAGCAGTACGTC.

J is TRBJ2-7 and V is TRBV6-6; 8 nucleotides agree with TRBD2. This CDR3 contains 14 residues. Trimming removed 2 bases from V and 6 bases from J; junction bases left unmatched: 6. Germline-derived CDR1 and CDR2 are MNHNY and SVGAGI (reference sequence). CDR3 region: CASSYGAGVVEQYF. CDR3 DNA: TGTGCCAGCAGTTACGGAGCGGGAGTGGTCGAGCAGTACTTC.

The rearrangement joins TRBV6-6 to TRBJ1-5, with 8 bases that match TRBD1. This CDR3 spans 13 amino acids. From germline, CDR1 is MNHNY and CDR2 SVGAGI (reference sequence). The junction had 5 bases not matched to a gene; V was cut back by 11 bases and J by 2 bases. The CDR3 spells CASTGGGNQPQHF. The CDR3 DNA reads TGTGCCTCTACAGGGGGGGGCAATCAGCCCCAGCATTTT.

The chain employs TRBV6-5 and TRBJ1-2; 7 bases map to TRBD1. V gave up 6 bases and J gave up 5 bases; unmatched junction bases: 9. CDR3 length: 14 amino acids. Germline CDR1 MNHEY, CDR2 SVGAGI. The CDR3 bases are TGTGCCAGCAGATTCCGGCCAGGGGGGTATGGCTACACCTTC. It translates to CASRFRPGGYGYTF.

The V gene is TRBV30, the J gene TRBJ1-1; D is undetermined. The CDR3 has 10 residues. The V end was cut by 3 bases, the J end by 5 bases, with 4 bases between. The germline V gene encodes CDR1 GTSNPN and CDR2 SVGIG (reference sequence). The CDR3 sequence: CAWRETEAFF. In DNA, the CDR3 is TGTGCCTGGAGGGAGACTGAAGCTTTCTTT.

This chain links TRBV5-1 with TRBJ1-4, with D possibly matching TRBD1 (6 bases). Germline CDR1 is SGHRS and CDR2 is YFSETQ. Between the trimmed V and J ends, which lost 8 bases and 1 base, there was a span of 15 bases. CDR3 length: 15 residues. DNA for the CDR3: TGCGCCAGTCGACTCTCAGGGGTAACTAATGAAAAACTGTTTTTT. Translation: CASRLSGVTNEKLFF. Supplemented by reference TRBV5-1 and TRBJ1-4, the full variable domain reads KAGVTQTPRYLIKTRGQQVTLSCSPISGHRSVSWYQQTPGQGLQFLFEYFSETQRNKGNFPGRFSGRQFSNSRSEMNVSTLELGDSALYLCASRLSGVTNEKLFFGSGTQLSVL.

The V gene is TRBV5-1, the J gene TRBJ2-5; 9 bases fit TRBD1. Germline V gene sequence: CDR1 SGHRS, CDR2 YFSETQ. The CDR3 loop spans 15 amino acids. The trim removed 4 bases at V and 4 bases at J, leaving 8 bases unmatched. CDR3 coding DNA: TGCGCCAGCAGCATAGGACAGGGGCCAGGAGAGACCCAGTACTTC. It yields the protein CASSIGQGPGETQYF.

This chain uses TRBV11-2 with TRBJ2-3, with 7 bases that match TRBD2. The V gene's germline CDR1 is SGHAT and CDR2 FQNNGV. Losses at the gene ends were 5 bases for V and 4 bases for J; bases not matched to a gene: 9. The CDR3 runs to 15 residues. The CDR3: CASSRGGGRADTQYF. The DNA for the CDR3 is TGTGCCAGCAGCCGTGGCGGCGGGAGAGCAGATACGCAGTATTTT.

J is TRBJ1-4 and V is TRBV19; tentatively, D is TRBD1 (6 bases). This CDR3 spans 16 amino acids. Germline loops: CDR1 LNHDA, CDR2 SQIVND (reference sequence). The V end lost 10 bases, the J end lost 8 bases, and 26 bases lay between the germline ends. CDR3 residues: CATRSARGAEGEKLFF. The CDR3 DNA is TGTGCCACCCGTTCCGCCCGGGGGGCAGAGGGGGAAAAACTGTTTTTT.

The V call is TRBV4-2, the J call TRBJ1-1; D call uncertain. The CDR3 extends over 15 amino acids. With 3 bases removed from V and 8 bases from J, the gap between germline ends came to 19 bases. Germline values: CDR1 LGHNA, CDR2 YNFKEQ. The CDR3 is CASSHQKAIPGEAFF. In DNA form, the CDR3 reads TGTGCCAGCAGCCATCAGAAGGCAATCCCGGGGGAAGCTTTCTTT.

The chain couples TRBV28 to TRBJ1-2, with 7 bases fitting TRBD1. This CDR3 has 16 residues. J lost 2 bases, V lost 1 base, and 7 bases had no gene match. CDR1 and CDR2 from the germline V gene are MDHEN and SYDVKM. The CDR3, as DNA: TGTGCCAGCAGTTTATACGGAGGAGGGGGCAACTATGGCTACACCTTC. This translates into CASSLYGGGGNYGYTF.

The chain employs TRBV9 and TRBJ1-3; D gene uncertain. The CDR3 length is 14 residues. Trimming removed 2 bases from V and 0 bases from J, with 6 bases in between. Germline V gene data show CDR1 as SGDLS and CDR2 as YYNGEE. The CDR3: CASSVDYSGNTIYF. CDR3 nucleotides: TGTGCCAGCAGCGTGGACTACTCTGGAAACACCATATATTTT.

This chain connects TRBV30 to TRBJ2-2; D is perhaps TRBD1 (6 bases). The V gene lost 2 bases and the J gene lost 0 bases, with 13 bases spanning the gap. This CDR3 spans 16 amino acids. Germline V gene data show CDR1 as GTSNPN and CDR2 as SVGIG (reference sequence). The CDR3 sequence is CAWSFAGTPNTGELFF. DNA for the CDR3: TGTGCCTGGAGTTTCGCCGGGACACCGAACACCGGGGAGCTGTTTTTT.